This entry describes one TCR beta chain. This specimen comes from a study of T cell responses to AZD1222 COVID-19 vaccine. Overall study: Some second doses came at about 4 weeks and others at about 12 weeks; these were pooled.

Assay used: immunoSEQ multiplex PCR; TCRdb lists only in-frame clones, some missing. The sample lists 100,000 or so clones; approximately 89% were seen once. The CDR3 sequence is 15 residues long. V lost 2 bases to trimming and J lost 7 bases; unmatched junction nucleotides: 2. The germline V gene has CDR1 SEHNR and CDR2 FQNEAQ (reference sequence). This clonotype originated in an adult in good health. This chain connects TRBV7-9 to TRBJ2-1; 13 positions agree with TRBD2. Sequences were derived from peripheral blood, sampled on day 0 of AZD1222 vaccination. The CDR3 reads CASSLTSGGANEQFF. Here the CDR3 DNA reads TGTGCCAGCAGCTTAACTAGCGGGGGGGCAAATGAGCAGTTCTTC.